These T cell receptor beta chains were read from a single sample in a study of blood T cell repertoires in COVID-19. Measured with immunoSEQ multiplex PCR; TCRdb has only the in-frame clones, and not every one. The sample has roughly 30,000 clones; about 91% are singletons. Input material: peripheral blood. The receptors were gathered from an older man with acute or convalescent COVID-19. Both conserved end residues are part of each CDR3. Each record gives: clone size, J gene, V gene, D gene, CDR3 protein, CDR3 DNA. The D gene is left open where the match is weak. Expanded clones are given a class, and other clones once, few, many or no size at all.

clone size: few; J gene: TRBJ1-5; V gene: TRBV2; D gene: -; CDR3 protein: CASMRNRNQPQHF; CDR3 DNA: TGTGCCAGCATGAGGAACCGCAATCAGCCCCAGCATTTT
clone size: -; J gene: TRBJ2-7; V gene: TRBV27; D gene: TRBD2; CDR3 protein: CASSLRGLAGGSSGVYEQYF; CDR3 DNA: TGTGCCAGCAGTTTAAGGGGCCTAGCGGGAGGGTCCTCGGGGGTCTACGAGCAGTACTTC
clone size: -; J gene: TRBJ2-1; V gene: TRBV11-2; D gene: -; CDR3 protein: CASSAELENEQFF; CDR3 DNA: TGTGCCAGCAGCGCAGAGCTAGAAAATGAGCAGTTCTTC
clone size: -; J gene: TRBJ2-2; V gene: TRBV5-4; D gene: TRBD2; CDR3 protein: CASRKGLAGDTGELFF; CDR3 DNA: TGTGCCAGCAGAAAGGGACTAGCGGGAGACACCGGGGAGCTGTTTTTT
clone size: -; J gene: TRBJ2-7; V gene: TRBV18; D gene: TRBD1; CDR3 protein: CASSPNTGTETYEQYF; CDR3 DNA: TGTGCCAGCTCTCCAAATACCGGGACAGAGACCTACGAGCAGTACTTC
clone size: -; J gene: TRBJ1-1; V gene: TRBV19; D gene: TRBD1; CDR3 protein: CASSPRGDTEAFF; CDR3 DNA: TGTGCCAGTAGCCCCAGGGGGGACACTGAAGCTTTCTTT
clone size: -; J gene: TRBJ2-1; V gene: TRBV7-2; D gene: -; CDR3 protein: CASSLNRDNEQFF; CDR3 DNA: TGTGCCAGCAGCTTGAACCGAGACAATGAGCAGTTCTTC
clone size: -; J gene: TRBJ1-1; V gene: TRBV28; D gene: -; CDR3 protein: CASSPPNFRAFF; CDR3 DNA: TGTGCCAGCAGTCCCCCCAATTTTCGGGCTTTCTTT
clone size: -; J gene: TRBJ2-2; V gene: TRBV10-2; D gene: -; CDR3 protein: CASSDSGANTGELFF; CDR3 DNA: TGCGCCAGCAGTGATAGCGGCGCGAACACCGGGGAGCTGTTTTTT
clone size: few; J gene: TRBJ1-4; V gene: TRBV14; D gene: TRBD1; CDR3 protein: CASSQRTGATNEKLFF; CDR3 DNA: TGTGCCAGCAGCCAGAGGACAGGGGCAACTAATGAAAAACTGTTTTTT
clone size: -; J gene: TRBJ1-2; V gene: TRBV28; D gene: TRBD1; CDR3 protein: CASRGTVYGYTF; CDR3 DNA: TGTGCCAGCAGAGGGACAGTTTATGGCTACACCTTC
clone size: few; J gene: TRBJ2-1; V gene: TRBV11-2; D gene: -; CDR3 protein: CASRNLRARGNEQFF; CDR3 DNA: TGTGCCAGCAGAAACCTCAGGGCTCGTGGAAATGAGCAGTTCTTC
clone size: once; J gene: TRBJ2-1; V gene: TRBV5-1; D gene: -; CDR3 protein: CASSLVAAIEQFF; CDR3 DNA: TGCGCCAGCAGCTTGGTCGCGGCAATTGAGCAGTTCTTC
clone size: -; J gene: TRBJ2-7; V gene: TRBV28; D gene: TRBD1; CDR3 protein: CASREQGTTYEQYF; CDR3 DNA: TGTGCCAGCCGGGAACAGGGGACGACCTACGAGCAGTACTTC
clone size: -; J gene: TRBJ2-3; V gene: TRBV5-4; D gene: TRBD2; CDR3 protein: CASSQGLAGSGDTQYF; CDR3 DNA: TGTGCCAGCAGCCAGGGACTAGCGGGAAGTGGAGATACGCAGTATTTT
clone size: -; J gene: TRBJ2-1; V gene: TRBV2; D gene: -; CDR3 protein: CASSVSGEQFF; CDR3 DNA: TGTGCCAGCAGTGTGTCGGGGGAGCAGTTCTTC
clone size: -; J gene: TRBJ1-3; V gene: TRBV4-1; D gene: TRBD1; CDR3 protein: CASSSHPGQIHPRSGNTIYF; CDR3 DNA: TGCGCCAGCAGCTCACACCCGGGACAGATCCATCCCAGATCTGGAAACACCATATATTTT
clone size: -; J gene: TRBJ1-5; V gene: TRBV5-1; D gene: -; CDR3 protein: CASSRGDTSNQPQHF; CDR3 DNA: TGCGCCAGCAGCCGGGGAGACACTAGCAATCAGCCCCAGCATTTT
clone size: -; J gene: TRBJ1-4; V gene: TRBV19; D gene: -; CDR3 protein: CASTPAGITNEKLFF; CDR3 DNA: TGTGCCAGTACCCCTGCAGGGATCACTAATGAAAAACTGTTTTTT
clone size: -; J gene: TRBJ2-7; V gene: TRBV19; D gene: TRBD1; CDR3 protein: CASSIRTGEEQYF; CDR3 DNA: TGTGCCAGTAGTATTCGCACAGGGGAAGAGCAGTACTTC
clone size: -; J gene: TRBJ2-1; V gene: TRBV3-1/TRBV3-2; D gene: TRBD1; CDR3 protein: CASSQMTGTEQFF; CDR3 DNA: TGTGCCAGCAGCCAGATGACAGGGACTGAGCAGTTCTTC
clone size: -; J gene: TRBJ2-1; V gene: TRBV5-8; D gene: TRBD2; CDR3 protein: CASSRGLALSRQFF; CDR3 DNA: TGTGCCAGCAGCCGGGGACTAGCACTGTCCCGGCAGTTCTTC
clone size: -; J gene: TRBJ2-7; V gene: TRBV7-9; D gene: TRBD2; CDR3 protein: CASSLVGLAVYEQYF; CDR3 DNA: TGTGCCAGCAGCTTAGTGGGACTAGCCGTTTACGAGCAGTACTTC
clone size: -; J gene: TRBJ1-1; V gene: TRBV5-1; D gene: TRBD1; CDR3 protein: CASSPTGAGTEAFF; CDR3 DNA: TGCGCCAGCAGCCCGACAGGGGCGGGGACTGAAGCTTTCTTT
clone size: -; J gene: TRBJ2-3; V gene: TRBV30; D gene: TRBD2; CDR3 protein: CAWDGTSGSVGTDTQYF; CDR3 DNA: TGTGCCTGGGACGGGACTAGCGGGAGTGTCGGGACAGATACGCAGTATTTT
clone size: -; J gene: TRBJ2-1; V gene: TRBV7-9; D gene: -; CDR3 protein: CASSPPGTGSMNEQFF; CDR3 DNA: TGTGCCAGCAGCCCCCCCGGGACTGGAAGTATGAATGAGCAGTTCTTC